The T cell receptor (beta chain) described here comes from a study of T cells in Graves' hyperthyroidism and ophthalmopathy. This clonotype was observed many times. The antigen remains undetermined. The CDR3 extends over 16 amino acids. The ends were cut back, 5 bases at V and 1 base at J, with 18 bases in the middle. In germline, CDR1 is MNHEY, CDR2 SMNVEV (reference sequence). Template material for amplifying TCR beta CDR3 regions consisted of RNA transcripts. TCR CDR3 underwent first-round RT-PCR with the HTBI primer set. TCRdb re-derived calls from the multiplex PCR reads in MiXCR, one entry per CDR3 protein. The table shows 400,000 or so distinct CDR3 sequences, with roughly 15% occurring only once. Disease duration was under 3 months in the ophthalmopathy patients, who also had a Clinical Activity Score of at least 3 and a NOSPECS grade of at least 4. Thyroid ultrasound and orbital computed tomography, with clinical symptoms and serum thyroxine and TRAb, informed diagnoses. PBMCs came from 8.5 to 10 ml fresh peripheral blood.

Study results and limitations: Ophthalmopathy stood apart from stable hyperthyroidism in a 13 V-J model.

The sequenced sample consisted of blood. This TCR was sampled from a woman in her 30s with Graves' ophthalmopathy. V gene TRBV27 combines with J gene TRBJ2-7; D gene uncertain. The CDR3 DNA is TGTGCCAGCAGTCCGCAGATGACTTGGGTTTCCTACGAGCAGTACTTC. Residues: CASSPQMTWVSYEQYF.